This T cell receptor (beta chain) was retrieved from a study of cytomegalovirus exposure and HLA in healthy donors. On the study more broadly: In an early release, HLA-typed donors contributed 75 million to 85 million unique TCR sequences.

Findings of the study overall: Despite most TCR sequences being rare, some public TCRs occurred in many donors.

As to this clone: What it binds is unknown.

In the PCR, 60 Vbeta and 13 Jbeta primers were used. Produced via immunoSEQ multiplex PCR; TCRdb's table is partial and in-frame only. The data contain about 150,000 clones, approximately 80% of them singletons. Trimming stripped 3 bases from V and 7 bases from J, with 13 bases between. The CDR3 extends over 14 amino acids. Germline CDR1 ENHRY, CDR2 SYGVKD. The TCR originated in a woman aged 50 to 60 in good health and CMV-seropositive. The sample was PBMCs. The V and J genes are TRBV10-3 and TRBJ2-1, with TRBD2 as a possible D gene (5 bases). CDR3 region: CAISDASSYNEQFF. The CDR3 coding sequence is TGTGCCATCAGTGATGCTAGCTCATATAATGAGCAGTTCTTC.